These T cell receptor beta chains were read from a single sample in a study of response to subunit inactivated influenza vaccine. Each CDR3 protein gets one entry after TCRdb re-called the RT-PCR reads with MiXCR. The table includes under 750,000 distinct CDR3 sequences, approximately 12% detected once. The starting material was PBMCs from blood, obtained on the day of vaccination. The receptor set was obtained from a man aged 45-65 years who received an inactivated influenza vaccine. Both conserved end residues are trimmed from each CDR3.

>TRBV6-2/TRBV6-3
ASSHESDQY
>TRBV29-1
SVVVRDTAIYEQY
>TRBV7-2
ASSKLAGGRTDTQY
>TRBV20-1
SANPGQGAFGRGTDTQY
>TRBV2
ASTLAGKGQGYEQY
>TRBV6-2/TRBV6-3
ASSNSGTDFLAKNIQY
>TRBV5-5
ASSLTGRLAKNIQY
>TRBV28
ASSLNPTGYEQY
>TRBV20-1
SARVTGAYNEQF
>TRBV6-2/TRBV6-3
ASRFPTSGSPNSNEQF
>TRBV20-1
SASFGNYGYT
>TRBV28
ASSKAGGPETQY
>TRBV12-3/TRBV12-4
ASSLGAYPPQH
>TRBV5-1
ASSAWGPPNTDTQY
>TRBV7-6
ASKLERTGTSGKGEQF
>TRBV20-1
SARKAGGDDGELF
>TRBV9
ASSPSGGAGNSPLH
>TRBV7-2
ASSFPLLPISGGYT
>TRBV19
ASMDPLLRNEQF
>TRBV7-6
ASSLGPKSPYNEQF
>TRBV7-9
AGASDRSNQPQH
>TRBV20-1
SAMDRGPTEAF
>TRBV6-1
ASSELRGSNQPQH
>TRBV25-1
ASSGDPRRTQY
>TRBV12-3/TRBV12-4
ASTPGPGGSYEQY
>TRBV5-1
ASSQRQGAVYGYT
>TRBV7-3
ATCGQQDADTQY
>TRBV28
ASQHGTAWGYSNQPQH
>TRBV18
ASSPERDEQF
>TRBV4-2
ASSQDEGNTEAF
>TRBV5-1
ASSPGGKNEQY
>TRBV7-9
ASSSYKNTEAF
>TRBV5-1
ASSADQVRQF
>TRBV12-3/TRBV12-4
ASSYRGYNQPQH
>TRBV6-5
ASSYFFSPEPGQPQH
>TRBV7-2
ASSLSTGFSGNTIY
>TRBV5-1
ASSYNAYTEAF
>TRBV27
ASKIQGTYNSPLH
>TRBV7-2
ASSLISPGQGAYEQY
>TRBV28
ASSYRSGRGSNEQF
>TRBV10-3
AISKEQGASFYEQY
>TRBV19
ASSAGQAGFAYEQY
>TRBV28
ASSPSGLGDQETQY
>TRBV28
ASSPRPETQY
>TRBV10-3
ATQNSLGAMGSTDTQY
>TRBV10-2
ASSTSAGVSVYGYT
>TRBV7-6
ASSPQVPGTVSTDTQY
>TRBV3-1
ASSLGGRSRTDTQY
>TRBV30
AWSVRPRLMYNSPLH
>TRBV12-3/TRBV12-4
ASSKTGKGLEGGYEQY
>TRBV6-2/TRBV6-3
ASSPWDRGTDTQY
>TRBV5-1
ASRGDNTGELF
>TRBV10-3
AISELGGIYGYT
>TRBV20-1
SASGSGGLWYEQF
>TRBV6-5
ASSYRDRGLYEQY
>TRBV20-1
SATGLGSYEQY
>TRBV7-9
ASSLATGLADLDTQY
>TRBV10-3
AISAGTSGRETQY